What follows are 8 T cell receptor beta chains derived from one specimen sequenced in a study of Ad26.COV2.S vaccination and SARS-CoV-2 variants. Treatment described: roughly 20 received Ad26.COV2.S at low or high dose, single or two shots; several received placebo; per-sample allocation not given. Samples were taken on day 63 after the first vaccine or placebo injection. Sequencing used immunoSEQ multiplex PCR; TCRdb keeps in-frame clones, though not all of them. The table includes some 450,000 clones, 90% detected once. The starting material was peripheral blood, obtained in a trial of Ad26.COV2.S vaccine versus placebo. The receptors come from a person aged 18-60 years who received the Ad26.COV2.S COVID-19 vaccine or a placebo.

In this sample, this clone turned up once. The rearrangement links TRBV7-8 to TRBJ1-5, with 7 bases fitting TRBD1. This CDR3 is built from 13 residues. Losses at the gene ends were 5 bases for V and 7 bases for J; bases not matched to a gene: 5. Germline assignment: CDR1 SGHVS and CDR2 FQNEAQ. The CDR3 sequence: CASSLDRQQPQHF. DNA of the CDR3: TGTGCCAGCAGCCTGGACAGGCAACAGCCCCAGCATTTT.

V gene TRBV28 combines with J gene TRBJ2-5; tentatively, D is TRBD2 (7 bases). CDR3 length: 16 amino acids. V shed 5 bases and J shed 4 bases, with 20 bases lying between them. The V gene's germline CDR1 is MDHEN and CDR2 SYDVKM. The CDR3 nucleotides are TGTGCCAGCAGTAGGGAGGGACATCGAGGGGTAGAGACCCAGTACTTC. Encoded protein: CASSREGHRGVETQYF.

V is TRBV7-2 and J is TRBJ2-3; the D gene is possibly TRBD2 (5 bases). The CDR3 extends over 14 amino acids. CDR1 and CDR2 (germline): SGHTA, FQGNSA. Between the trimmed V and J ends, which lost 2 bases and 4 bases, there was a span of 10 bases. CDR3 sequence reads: CASSLRPSPDTQYF. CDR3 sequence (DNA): TGTGCCAGCAGCTTAAGGCCTAGCCCAGATACGCAGTATTTT.

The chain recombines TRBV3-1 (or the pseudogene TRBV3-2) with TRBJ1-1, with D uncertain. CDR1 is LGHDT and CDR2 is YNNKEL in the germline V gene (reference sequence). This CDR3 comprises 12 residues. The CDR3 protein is CATQATNTEAFF. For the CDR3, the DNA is TGTGCTACCCAGGCTACGAACACTGAAGCTTTCTTT.

Here the CDR3 DNA reads TGTGCCAGCAGCTATGTGTTGGGTCGGCTAGCGGGAGGGCAGAGCTCCTACAATGAGCAGTTCTTC. Translation gives CASSYVLGRLAGGQSSYNEQFF. The gene calls are TRBV6-6 and TRBJ2-1, with TRBD2 matching 12 bases. CDR3 length equals 22 residues. The V gene end was trimmed by 6 bases and the J gene end by 0 bases; junction bases not matched to a gene: 21. The germline V gene has CDR1 MNHNY and CDR2 SVGAGI (reference sequence).

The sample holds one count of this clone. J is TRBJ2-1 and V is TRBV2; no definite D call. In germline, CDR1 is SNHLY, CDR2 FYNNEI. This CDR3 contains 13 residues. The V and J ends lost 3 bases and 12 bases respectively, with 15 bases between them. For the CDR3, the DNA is TGTGCCAGCAGTGATACCCCCCCGGTGGGGCAGTTCTTC. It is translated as CASSDTPPVGQFF.

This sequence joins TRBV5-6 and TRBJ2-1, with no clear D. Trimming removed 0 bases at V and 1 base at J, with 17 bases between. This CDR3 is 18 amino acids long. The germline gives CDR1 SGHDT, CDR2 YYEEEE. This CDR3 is CASSLAFNLQDSYNEQFF. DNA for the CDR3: TGTGCCAGCAGCTTGGCATTTAATCTGCAGGATTCCTACAATGAGCAGTTCTTC. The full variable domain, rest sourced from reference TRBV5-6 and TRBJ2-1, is DAGVTQSPTHLIKTRGQQVTLRCSPKSGHDTVSWYQQALGQGPQFIFQYYEEEERQRGNFPDRFSGHQFPNYSSELNVNALLLGDSALYLCASSLAFNLQDSYNEQFFGPGTRLTVL.

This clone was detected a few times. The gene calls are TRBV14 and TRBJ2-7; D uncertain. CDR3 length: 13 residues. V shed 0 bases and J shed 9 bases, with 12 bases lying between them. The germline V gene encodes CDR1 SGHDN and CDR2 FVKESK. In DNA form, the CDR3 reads TGTGCCAGCAGCCAAGAGTCGGCGGTCGGGCAGTACTTC. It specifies CASSQESAVGQYF. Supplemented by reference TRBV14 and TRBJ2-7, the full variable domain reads EAGVTQFPSHSVIEKGQTVTLRCDPISGHDNLYWYRRVMGKEIKFLLHFVKESKQDESGMPNNRFLAERTGGTYSTLKVQPAELEDSGVYFCASSQESAVGQYFGPGTRLTVT.